The 28 T cell receptor beta chains presented below share a single source sample, sequenced in a study of blood T cell repertoires in COVID-19. Generated by immunoSEQ multiplex PCR, the TCRdb table keeps only in-frame clones and is missing some. The data contain about 80,000 clones, 90% of them singletons. Material for sequencing was peripheral blood. The origin of the receptors is a woman aged 80 or older with active or convalescent COVID-19.

This chain uses TRBV11-1 with TRBJ1-1; 8 nucleotides align to TRBD1. Germline lookup yields CDR1 SGHAT and CDR2 FQDESV (reference sequence). This CDR3 has 16 residues. V trimming: 2 bases; J trimming: 0 bases; junction bases outside the gene matches: 5. CDR3 in amino acids: CASSLLTGVMNTEAFF. DNA for the CDR3: TGTGCCAGCAGCTTATTGACAGGGGTAATGAACACTGAAGCTTTCTTT.

The chain links TRBV28 to TRBJ2-1; TRBD2 matches at 9 bases. Germline CDR1 MDHEN, CDR2 SYDVKM. The V segment lost 8 bases and the J segment 10 bases; nucleotides outside the gene matches: 15. The CDR3 is 15 amino acids. CDR3 protein: CASPPGTSPPTEQFF. CDR3 sequence (DNA): TGTGCCAGCCCCCCCGGGACTAGCCCCCCCACCGAGCAGTTCTTC.

The chain is built from TRBV6-2 or TRBV6-3 and TRBJ2-3, with D possibly matching TRBD2 (5 bases). Germline values: CDR1 MNHEY, CDR2 SVGEGT. V lost 0 bases, J lost 1 base, and 8 bases lay in between. The CDR3 has 15 residues. The CDR3 loop reads CASSYSTRGTDTQYF. CDR3 coding DNA: TGTGCCAGCAGTTACTCTACTAGAGGCACAGATACGCAGTATTTT.

The DNA of the CDR3 is TGTGCCAGTACCTCACAGATAAATCAGCCCCAGCATTTT. It is translated as CASTSQINQPQHF. The J gene is TRBJ1-5, the V gene TRBV19; no reliable D call. CDR1 is LNHDA and CDR2 is SQIVND in the germline V gene (reference sequence). This CDR3 is 13 amino acids long. Trimming removed 7 bases from V and 4 bases from J, with 11 bases in between. Together with reference TRBV19 and TRBJ1-5, the CDR3 gives the full variable domain: DGGITQSPKYLFRKEGQNVTLSCEQNLNHDAMYWYRQDPGQGLRLIYYSQIVNDFQKGDIAEGYSVSREKKESFPLTVTSAQKNPTAFYLCASTSQINQPQHFGDGTRLSIL.

This chain joins TRBV7-9 and TRBJ1-5; TRBD1 is a possible D gene (6 bases). The CDR3 is 15 amino acids. V shed 2 bases and J shed 7 bases, with 15 bases lying between them. Germline V gene lookup returns CDR1 SEHNR and CDR2 FQNEAQ (reference sequence). CDR3 nucleotide sequence: TGTGCCAGCAGCTTATCGGGGGGCGCGGGCCAGCCCCAGCATTTT. It encodes CASSLSGGAGQPQHF.

This chain uses TRBV5-1 with TRBJ2-7, with 8 positions matching TRBD1. This CDR3 spans 14 amino acids. J lost 6 bases, V lost 1 base, and 6 bases had no gene match. The germline CDR1 and CDR2 sequences are SGHRS and YFSETQ. The CDR3: CASSLFQGAGEQYF. CDR3 sequence (DNA): TGCGCCAGCAGCTTGTTTCAGGGGGCTGGCGAGCAGTACTTC.

The chain couples TRBV6-2 or TRBV6-3 to TRBJ2-2; D is uncertain. V gave up 0 bases and J gave up 13 bases, with 9 bases separating them. CDR3 size: 12 residues. Per the germline V gene, CDR1 is MNHEY and CDR2 is SVGEGT. The CDR3 DNA reads as TGTGCCAGCAGTTACTCGACAATGTGGCTGTTTTTT. Translated, it gives CASSYSTMWLFF.

The CDR3 DNA reads as TGTGCCAGCAGTTACTCGATGGGGGGGGTGCGCACTGAAGCTTTCTTT. Its protein is CASSYSMGGVRTEAFF. This chain uses TRBV6-6 with TRBJ1-1; possible D gene TRBD1, 5 bases. The CDR3 runs 16 residues. The germline gives CDR1 MNHNY, CDR2 SVGAGI (reference sequence). Trimming left V 0 bases short and J 4 bases short, with 15 bases between.

The V call is TRBV18, the J call TRBJ2-7, with 10 bases fitting TRBD1. The CDR3 contains 16 residues. Germline V gives CDR1 KGHSH, CDR2 LQKENI. Trimming took 1 base from V and 2 from J; bases not matched to a gene: 5. The CDR3 spells CASSPQGQGSAYEQYF. The CDR3 nucleotides are TGTGCCAGCTCACCACAGGGACAGGGGAGTGCCTACGAGCAGTACTTC.

The rearrangement joins TRBV7-8 to TRBJ1-3; D might be TRBD1 (5 bases). The CDR3 is 17 amino acids. V was cut by 5 bases and J by 4 bases, with 21 bases left in between. The V gene's germline CDR1 is SGHVS and CDR2 FQNEAQ. The CDR3 region is CASSRRGRGNSGNTIYF. The CDR3 DNA follows: TGTGCCAGCAGCCGGAGGGGTCGGGGGAACTCCGGAAACACCATATATTTT. The complete variable domain, with remaining parts taken from reference TRBV7-8 and TRBJ1-3, reads GAGVSQSPRYKVAKRGQDVALRCDPISGHVSLFWYQQALGQGPEFLTYFQNEAQLDKSGLPSDRFFAERPEGSVSTLKIQRTQQEDSAVYLCASSRRGRGNSGNTIYFGEGSWLTVV.

This clone occurred a few times. This chain joins TRBV7-9 and TRBJ2-7; D may be TRBD1 (5 bases). The CDR3 is 14 residues long. CDR1 SEHNR and CDR2 FQNEAQ come from the germline V gene (reference sequence). Trimming took off 1 base at V and 5 bases at J, with 12 bases between the two ends. Here the CDR3 reads CASSLVAGIDEQYF. The CDR3 DNA follows: TGTGCCAGCAGCTTAGTGGCAGGGATAGACGAGCAGTACTTC.

The V call is TRBV28, the J call TRBJ1-1, with D maybe TRBD1 (5 bases). The CDR3 spans 16 residues. CDR1 MDHEN and CDR2 SYDVKM come from the germline V gene. Deletions cut 6 bases from V and 0 bases from J, with 17 bases between. CDR3 DNA: TGTGCCAGCAGCCCCGGGGGGGGATCGGTGAACACTGAAGCTTTCTTT. Translation: CASSPGGGSVNTEAFF.

This sequence joins TRBV7-9 and TRBJ1-1, with D unresolved. This CDR3 has 13 amino acids. Trimming pared 1 base from V and 5 bases from J, leaving 8 bases between. Germline V gene sequence: CDR1 SEHNR, CDR2 FQNEAQ (reference sequence). The CDR3 is CASSLDSVTEAFF. The DNA for the CDR3 is TGTGCCAGCAGCTTAGATTCGGTTACTGAAGCTTTCTTT.

The rearrangement joins TRBV29-1 to TRBJ1-2; 8 nucleotides align to TRBD1. Losses at the gene ends were 6 bases for V and 4 bases for J; bases not matched to a gene: 7. There are 13 residues in the CDR3. Germline assignment: CDR1 SQVTM and CDR2 ANQGSEA. CDR3 nucleotide sequence: TGCAGCGTCATGGACAGGGCTACCTATGGCTACACCTTC. This codes for CSVMDRATYGYTF.

The rearrangement links TRBV19 to TRBJ2-1; TRBD2 matches at 10 bases. Trimming cost V 4 bases and J 7 bases; bases outside gene matches: 10. The germline CDR1 and CDR2 sequences are LNHDA and SQIVND (reference sequence). This CDR3 has 16 residues. For the CDR3, the DNA is TGTGCCAGTAGTAAAGCGAGCGGGAGGGCCTTAAATGAGCAGTTCTTC. Translated: CASSKASGRALNEQFF. The entire variable domain, with the rest obtained from reference TRBV19 and TRBJ2-1, is as follows: DGGITQSPKYLFRKEGQNVTLSCEQNLNHDAMYWYRQDPGQGLRLIYYSQIVNDFQKGDIAEGYSVSREKKESFPLTVTSAQKNPTAFYLCASSKASGRALNEQFFGPGTRLTVL.

The J gene is TRBJ1-2, the V gene TRBV19; 9 bases align to TRBD1. V dropped 6 bases and J dropped 5; count of bases not matched to a gene: 7. Looked up from germline, CDR1 is LNHDA and CDR2 is SQIVND (reference sequence). This CDR3 spans 14 amino acids. The CDR3 DNA reads TGTGCCAGTAGCCCACAGGGGGCGGTGTATGGCTACACCTTC. Its protein is CASSPQGAVYGYTF.

The chain uses TRBV28 and TRBJ2-1, with 9 bases that match TRBD2. Germline V gene sequence: CDR1 MDHEN, CDR2 SYDVKM. The CDR3 contains 16 residues. After removal of 1 base from V and 3 bases from J, the junction contained 4 bases not matched to a gene. The CDR3 reads CASSLLAGGHYNEQFF. The DNA for the CDR3 is TGTGCCAGCAGTTTATTGGCGGGAGGGCACTACAATGAGCAGTTCTTC.

Here the CDR3 DNA reads TGTGCCAGCAGCTTAGGCGGGTTACTAGCGGGTAACAATGAGCAGTTCTTC. Amino acids: CASSLGGLLAGNNEQFF. The V gene is TRBV7-2, the J gene TRBJ2-1; 9 nucleotides align to TRBD2. Per the germline V gene, CDR1 is SGHTA and CDR2 is FQGNSA. The CDR3 spans 17 residues. Germline trimming cut 1 base from V and 5 bases from J; bases unmatched to any gene: 9.

The chain links TRBV30 to TRBJ2-1; 7 bases fit TRBD1. Looked up from germline, CDR1 is GTSNPN and CDR2 is SVGIG (reference sequence). The CDR3 length is 20 residues. The V and J ends lost 0 bases and 8 bases, in that order; junction bases with no gene match: 25. CDR3 DNA: TGTGCCTGGAGTGTACTTTATGGGGTTGATTGGACAGGTATATTCGATGAGCAGTTCTTC. It is translated as CAWSVLYGVDWTGIFDEQFF.

This clone was recorded only once. The chain has TRBV6-5 and TRBJ2-2; 8 bases agree with TRBD2. Trimming cost V 7 bases and J 4 bases; bases outside gene matches: 2. The CDR3 runs to 13 residues. Germline values: CDR1 MNHEY, CDR2 SVGAGI. The CDR3 reads CASTRGGTGELFF. CDR3 nucleotides: TGTGCCAGCACTCGGGGGGGCACCGGGGAGCTGTTTTTT.

The chain employs TRBV15 and TRBJ2-7, with 9 bases identical to TRBD1. The CDR3 covers 15 residues. Trimming at V came to 0 bases and at J to 3 bases, leaving 3 bases not matched to a gene. Germline values: CDR1 LNHNV, CDR2 YYDKDF (reference sequence). Written as DNA, the CDR3 is TGTGCCACCAGCAGAGATTCGGGACAGGGCTACGAGCAGTACTTC. It codes for CATSRDSGQGYEQYF.

The chain joins TRBV6-2 or TRBV6-3 to TRBJ2-2; a possible D gene is TRBD2 (5 bases). The length of the CDR3 is 16 residues. V shed 5 bases and J shed 0 bases, with 13 bases lying between them. Per germline, CDR1 MNHEY and CDR2 SVGEGT. This CDR3 is CASSLTRSPNTGELFF. In nucleotides, the CDR3 is TGTGCCAGCAGTCTCACTAGATCTCCGAACACCGGGGAGCTGTTTTTT.

The J gene is TRBJ1-2, the V gene TRBV6-5; a weak D match, TRBD1 (5 bases). V lost 7 bases, J lost 7 bases, and 16 bases lay in between. Germline loops: CDR1 MNHEY, CDR2 SVGAGI. This CDR3 region has 13 residues. In DNA form, the CDR3 reads TGTGCCAGCAATCCCGGGGGTACGGGTGGCTACACCTTC. Residues: CASNPGGTGGYTF.

The chain carries TRBV5-6 and TRBJ2-1, with TRBD2 identical over 9 bases. Germline CDR1 SGHDT, CDR2 YYEEEE. This CDR3 comprises 17 residues. With 1 base clipped from V and 3 bases from J, the junction kept 8 bases outside the gene matches. The CDR3 loop reads CASSLQSSGTHYNEQFF. The CDR3 coding sequence is TGTGCCAGCAGCTTGCAGTCTAGCGGGACCCACTACAATGAGCAGTTCTTC.

The rearrangement uses TRBV30 and TRBJ2-7; possible D gene TRBD1, 6 bases. The germline CDR1 and CDR2 sequences are GTSNPN and SVGIG (reference sequence). The CDR3 loop spans 14 amino acids. The ends were cut back, 0 bases at V and 0 bases at J, with 9 bases in the middle. CDR3 nucleotides: TGTGCCTGGAGTGTTCAGGGGCTCTCCTACGAGCAGTACTTC. As protein: CAWSVQGLSYEQYF.

J is TRBJ1-6 and V is TRBV24-1, with D uncertain. Looked up from germline, CDR1 is KGHDR and CDR2 is SFDVKD. This CDR3 has 14 amino acids. Trimming cost V 2 bases and J 4 bases, with 5 bases left between them. For the CDR3, the DNA is TGTGCCACCAGTGATTCGGGTTATAATTCACCCCTCCACTTT. Its protein product is CATSDSGYNSPLHF.

The chain carries TRBV14 and TRBJ2-3, with 7 bases identical to TRBD2. The CDR3 runs 15 residues. The V gene's germline CDR1 is SGHDN and CDR2 FVKESK. V lost 1 base and J lost 4; bases outside the gene matches: 5. The CDR3 nucleotides are TGTGCCAGCAGCCAAGGGACTAGTCGAGCAGATACGCAGTATTTT. This translates into CASSQGTSRADTQYF.

CDR3 amino acids: CATSDRLAGGRDEQFF. CDR3 nucleotides: TGTGCCACCAGTGATCGGCTAGCGGGAGGCCGGGATGAGCAGTTCTTC. The chain is built from TRBV24-1 and TRBJ2-1; 11 bases line up with TRBD2. V lost 3 bases to trimming and J lost 8 bases; unmatched junction nucleotides: 8. The CDR3 consists of 16 residues. The germline V gene encodes CDR1 KGHDR and CDR2 SFDVKD.